The source of this TCR beta chain is a study of blood T cell repertoires in COVID-19. For the study at large: Some COVID-19 samples were acute and others convalescent; all came from the United States, Italy and Spain. The analysed material was cDNA or gDNA that came from T cells, B-cell-depleted T cells, or PBMCs.

The age range of participants was about 18 to 89 years, with residence in about 25 US areas. How the authors handled the data: Reference gene primer amplification in the assay estimated nucleated cell counts. Here immunoSEQ multiplex PCR was the method, and the copy in TCRdb shows in-frame clones only, minus some. V and J calls and clone size are those listed in that table; D and trimming were worked out from the DNA. Of almost 250,000 clones in the sample, 85% were seen once. V gave up 4 bases and J gave up 8 bases; unmatched junction bases: 11. CDR3 length equals 15 residues. CDR1 is SGDLS and CDR2 is YYNGEE in the germline V gene.

The sample consisted of PBMCs or T cells enriched from blood (not recorded which). This chain uses TRBV9 with TRBJ1-4, with 7 positions matching TRBD1. The receptor was isolated from a woman aged 45-65 years with acute COVID-19. The CDR3 is CASSPGTAGREKLFF. CDR3 nucleotide sequence: TGTGCCAGCAGCCCGGGGACAGCTGGACGGGAAAAACTGTTTTTT.